The 24 T cell receptor beta chains reported below all come from one sample, sequenced in a study of T cells in Graves' hyperthyroidism and ophthalmopathy. The CDR3 regions of TCR beta were amplified from RNA transcripts. HTBI primers drove first-round RT-PCR of the TCR CDR3. TCRdb recomputed calls from the multiplex PCR reads with MiXCR, one row per CDR3 protein. Among hundreds of thousands of distinct CDR3 sequences listed, approximately 25% were seen once. The sequenced material came from blood. The receptors were sampled from a woman in her twenties or thirties with Graves' ophthalmopathy.

This clonotype has more than one count but fewer than ten. The CDR3 reads CASSPYPRASSSYEQYF. In DNA form, the CDR3 reads TGTGCCAGCAGCCCATATCCTAGGGCGTCCAGCTCCTACGAGCAGTACTTC. The rearrangement links TRBV11-2 to TRBJ2-7; the D is unclear. Trimming took off 5 bases at V and 0 bases at J, with 20 bases between the two ends. The CDR3 consists of 17 residues. Germline CDR1 and CDR2: SGHAT and FQNNGV. The whole variable domain, remainder taken from reference TRBV11-2 and TRBJ2-7, is EAGVAQSPRYKIIEKRQSVAFWCNPISGHATLYWYQQILGQGPKLLIQFQNNGVVDDSQLPKDRFSAERLKGVDSTLKIQPAKLEDSAVYLCASSPYPRASSSYEQYFGPGTRLTVT.

As regards this clonotype: A much larger clone is a single base away; this may be a read error. V and J are TRBV7-2 and TRBJ1-5; the D gene is possibly TRBD1 (5 bases). The CDR3 is 14 amino acids. Germline V gene sequence: CDR1 SGHTA, CDR2 FQGNSA. The CDR3 is CASSRQGLGQPQRF. CDR3 DNA: TGTGCCAGCAGCCGGCAGGGCCTCGGTCAGCCCCAGCGTTTT.

This clonotype has a count of ten or more. The chain employs TRBV6-1 and TRBJ1-1, with 7 bases matching TRBD1. CDR1 and CDR2 from the germline V gene are MNHNS and SASEGT. The CDR3 sequence is 13 residues long. V gave up 6 bases and J gave up 10 bases; unmatched junction bases: 11. The CDR3 nucleotides are TGTGCCAGCAGCACACTCCTTACAGGGGTAGCTTTCTTT. Its protein product is CASSTLLTGVAFF.

This clonotype was detected ten times or more. The genes are TRBV7-9 and TRBJ2-5; a weak D match, TRBD1 (5 bases). Trimming removed 1 base at V and 3 bases at J, with 9 bases between. CDR1 is SEHNR, CDR2 FQNEAQ, per germline (reference sequence). The CDR3 spans 14 residues. The CDR3 coding sequence is TGTGCCAGCAGCTTAGGGGCAGGGAAAGAGACCCAGTACTTC. Translating it yields CASSLGAGKETQYF.

This clonotype was counted many times. V is TRBV28 and J is TRBJ2-7; D is uncertain. The CDR3 is 10 amino acids. The V gene's germline CDR1 is MDHEN and CDR2 SYDVKM. Trimming removed 8 bases from V and 4 bases from J, with 6 bases in between. The CDR3 loop reads CASGIYEQYF. As DNA, the CDR3 is TGTGCCAGCGGGATTTACGAGCAGTACTTC.

For this clonotype: A much larger clone lies one base from this, so it may be a read error. This rearrangement joins TRBV18 to TRBJ1-2; the D gene is possibly TRBD1 (5 bases). Looked up from germline, CDR1 is KGHSH and CDR2 is LQKENI. CDR3 size: 12 residues. The CDR3 protein is CASLPGSHGYTF. CDR3 DNA: TGTGCCAGCTTACCAGGGAGCCATGGCTACACCTTC.

This clonotype was seen many times. This rearrangement joins TRBV29-1 to TRBJ1-1; 11 bases agree with TRBD1. V shed 1 base and J 2 bases; nucleotides not matched to a gene: 6. The CDR3 is 16 residues long. CDR1 and CDR2 (germline): SQVTM, ANQGSEA. The CDR3 sequence: CSVEGRDRGRNTEAFF. As DNA, the CDR3 is TGCAGCGTTGAAGGCCGGGACAGGGGGAGAAACACTGAAGCTTTCTTT.

This clonotype was counted only a few times. This chain links TRBV12-3 or TRBV12-4 with TRBJ2-5, with D unresolved. V lost 6 bases and J lost 4, with 15 bases in between. The CDR3 is made up of 14 amino acids. The CDR3 coding sequence is TGTGCCAGCAGCCCGACAACCTCAGGAGAGACCCAGTACTTC. Translating gives CASSPTTSGETQYF.

This clonotype came up many times. This chain links TRBV7-9 with TRBJ2-7, with 13 bases lining up with TRBD2. Germline CDR1 and CDR2: SEHNR and FQNEAQ (reference sequence). The trim removed 5 bases at V and 7 bases at J, leaving 8 bases unmatched. This CDR3 contains 15 residues. CDR3 sequence (DNA): TGTGCCAGCAGCCCAACTAGCGGGGGGGCGTTTGAGCAGTACTTC. Protein: CASSPTSGGAFEQYF.

This clonotype was counted many times. The chain uses TRBV12-5 and TRBJ1-2; D unresolved. Germline values: CDR1 LGHNT, CDR2 FRNRAP. This CDR3 region has 12 residues. V dropped 1 base and J dropped 2 bases, with 2 bases sitting between them. The CDR3 spells CASGLGNYGYTF. The CDR3 DNA reads TGTGCTAGTGGTTTGGGGAACTATGGCTACACCTTC. The whole variable domain, filled in from reference TRBV12-5 and TRBJ1-2, reads DARVTQTPRHKVTEMGQEVTMRCQPILGHNTVFWYRQTMMQGLELLAYFRNRAPLDDSGMPKDRFSAEMPDATLATLKIQPSEPRDSAVYFCASGLGNYGYTFGSGTRLTVV.

This clonotype was seen only a few times. The V and J genes are TRBV12-3 or TRBV12-4 and TRBJ1-6, with 8 nucleotides matching TRBD1. The V gene end was trimmed by 6 bases and the J gene end by 4 bases; junction bases not matched to a gene: 5. There are 15 residues in the CDR3. The CDR3 protein is CASSIRDRYNSPLHF. The CDR3 DNA reads as TGTGCCAGCAGCATCCGGGACAGGTATAATTCACCCCTCCACTTT.

This clonotype was observed at least ten times. V gene TRBV6-1 combines with J gene TRBJ1-5; the D gene is possibly TRBD1 (5 bases). V was trimmed by 8 bases and J by 5 bases, leaving 22 bases between them. Germline CDR1 reads MNHNS; CDR2 reads SASEGT. The CDR3 is 16 amino acids. CDR3 sequence: CASGVRGNWADQPQHF. The CDR3 nucleotides are TGTGCCAGCGGGGTAAGGGGAAACTGGGCAGATCAGCCCCAGCATTTT.

This clonotype was seen repeatedly, ten times or more. This chain links TRBV7-2 with TRBJ2-5, with D perhaps assigned TRBD1 or TRBD2 (5 bases each). This CDR3 is built from 14 residues. CDR1 is SGHTA and CDR2 is FQGNSA in the germline V gene. V lost 8 bases and J 1 base, leaving 14 bases between the germline ends. The CDR3, as DNA: TGTGCCAGCTCCCGGTCGGGGCTCCAAGAGACCCAGTACTTC. This sequence encodes CASSRSGLQETQYF.

This clonotype was seen repeatedly, ten times or more. This chain uses TRBV19 with TRBJ1-2; D is unresolved. The CDR3 is 13 amino acids. Trimming took off 5 bases at V and 2 bases at J, with 9 bases between the two ends. Looked up from germline, CDR1 is LNHDA and CDR2 is SQIVND (reference sequence). The CDR3 loop reads CASSVDVNYGYTF. CDR3 bases: TGTGCCAGTAGTGTCGACGTGAACTATGGCTACACCTTC.

This chain connects TRBV27 to TRBJ2-5; D is perhaps TRBD2 (5 bases). Trimming took off 6 bases at V and 3 bases at J, with 17 bases between the two ends. This CDR3 has 15 residues. The germline V gene encodes CDR1 MNHEY and CDR2 SMNVEV (reference sequence). CDR3 sequence: CASSLEATIKETQYF. The CDR3 DNA reads as TGTGCCAGCAGCTTAGAAGCGACTATAAAAGAGACCCAGTACTTC.

The V and J genes are TRBV6-1 and TRBJ1-5; D unclear. CDR1 MNHNS and CDR2 SASEGT come from the germline V gene. CDR3 length: 16 residues. Trimming shortened V by 6 bases and J by 7 bases, and 22 bases separated the two germline ends. As DNA, the CDR3 is TGTGCCAGCAGCCCTACTCGGGGATCCGGGAAGCAGCCCCAGCATTTT. Protein product: CASSPTRGSGKQPQHF.

There are many counts of this clonotype. This chain joins TRBV7-8 and TRBJ2-7; tentatively, D is TRBD1 (6 bases). Per the germline V gene, CDR1 is SGHVS and CDR2 is FQNEAQ. V was pared by 1 base and J by 2 bases, with 15 bases between. The CDR3 loop spans 16 amino acids. The CDR3 sequence: CASSLVQGRPTYEQYF. CDR3 DNA: TGTGCCAGCAGCTTAGTACAGGGCAGGCCAACCTACGAGCAGTACTTC.

This rearrangement joins TRBV7-9 to TRBJ1-5; D call uncertain. The length of the CDR3 is 14 residues. Trimming pared 8 bases from V and 0 bases from J, leaving 11 bases between. Germline CDR1 and CDR2: SEHNR and FQNEAQ (reference sequence). The CDR3 DNA is TGTGCCAGCTCCCCGGACGTTAGCAATCAGCCCCAGCATTTT. It yields the protein CASSPDVSNQPQHF.

There are many counts of this clonotype. The rearrangement links TRBV7-9 to TRBJ2-5; D is perhaps TRBD1 (6 bases). This CDR3 spans 15 amino acids. The V end was cut by 4 bases, the J end by 3 bases, with 15 bases between. Germline lookup yields CDR1 SEHNR and CDR2 FQNEAQ (reference sequence). The CDR3 spells CASSSHRASEETQYF. CDR3 coding DNA: TGTGCCAGCAGCTCGCACAGGGCGTCTGAAGAGACCCAGTACTTC.

There are a few counts of this clonotype. The rearrangement links TRBV20-1 to TRBJ2-5; TRBD2 agrees at 10 bases. In germline, CDR1 is DFQATT, CDR2 SNEGSKA (reference sequence). J gave up 5 bases and V 4 bases, and 10 bases lay outside the gene matches. CDR3 length equals 15 residues. The CDR3 DNA reads TGCAGTGCTACCGGCTGGAGCGGGAGGGCGGAGACCCAGTACTTC. Its translation is CSATGWSGRAETQYF.

This clonotype came up a few times. The V and J genes are TRBV12-3 or TRBV12-4 and TRBJ1-1; TRBD1 agrees at 7 bases. The CDR3 totals 14 residues. V was clipped by 5 bases and J by 2 bases; unmatched bases: 5. The CDR3 DNA sequence: TGTGCCAGCAGTCTATGGGACAGCAACACTGAAGCTTTCTTT. Its translation: CASSLWDSNTEAFF.

For this clonotype: Here the CDR3 omits its conserved ending phenylalanine or tryptophan, so a read error is the likely source. J is TRBJ2-3 and V is TRBV5-1; TRBD1 matches at 7 bases. The J segment lost 2 bases and the V segment lost 4 bases, leaving 10 bases of the junction unmatched. This CDR3 is built from 16 residues. The germline CDR1 and CDR2 sequences are SGHRS and YFSETQ. CDR3 in amino acids: CASSLSGTVHTDTQYC. As DNA, the CDR3 is TGCGCCAGCAGCCTCTCCGGGACAGTCCACACAGATACGCAGTATTGT.

In its sample, this clonotype was seen many times. V and J are TRBV19 and TRBJ2-7; 12 nucleotides agree with TRBD1. The length of the CDR3 is 14 residues. The germline V gene encodes CDR1 LNHDA and CDR2 SQIVND (reference sequence). Unmatched junction bases numbered 5, after V lost 5 bases and J lost 6 bases. The CDR3 protein is CASSPGQGAFEQYF. CDR3 bases: TGTGCCAGTAGTCCGGGACAGGGGGCATTCGAGCAGTACTTC.

This clonotype was found many times. The chain combines TRBV7-2 with TRBJ2-5; no clear D. The V end was cut by 1 base, the J end by 2 bases, with 8 bases between. In germline, CDR1 is SGHTA, CDR2 FQGNSA. The CDR3 length is 14 residues. CDR3 sequence reads: CASSLGRRQETQYF. The CDR3 region has the DNA TGTGCCAGCAGCTTAGGTCGCCGGCAAGAGACCCAGTACTTC.